The 12 T cell receptor beta chains in this list originate from one sample, sequenced in a study of siplizumab effects on memory and regulatory T cells. Here immunoSEQ multiplex PCR was the method, and the copy in TCRdb shows in-frame clones only, minus some. The sample includes more than 85,000 clones, around 90% of them seen just once. Sequenced material: CD4+ T cells sorted from blood. All receptors derive from a human donor in good health.

The rearrangement links TRBV18 to TRBJ1-1; D is uncertain. The CDR3 is 13 amino acids. Germline V gene lookup returns CDR1 KGHSH and CDR2 LQKENI. V lost 2 bases to trimming and J lost 3 bases, with 7 bases between them. The CDR3 DNA sequence: TGTGCCAGCTCACCAGTTAGAGACACTGAAGCTTTCTTT. This gives the protein CASSPVRDTEAFF. Full variable domain (outside the CDR3, taken from reference TRBV18 and TRBJ1-1): NAGVMQNPRHLVRRRGQEARLRCSPMKGHSHVYWYRQLPEEGLKFMVYLQKENIIDESGMPKERFSAEFPKEGPSILRIQQVVRGDSAAYFCASSPVRDTEAFFGQGTRLTVV.

The chain carries TRBV2 and TRBJ1-5; D ambiguous. Trimming took off 1 base at V and 0 bases at J, with 4 bases between the two ends. CDR3 length: 14 amino acids. The germline CDR1 and CDR2 sequences are SNHLY and FYNNEI. Written as DNA, the CDR3 is TGTGCCAGCAGTGAAGACCGTAGCAATCAGCCCCAGCATTTT. Translation: CASSEDRSNQPQHF. Full variable domain (rest looked up from reference TRBV2 and TRBJ1-5): EPEVTQTPSHQVTQMGQEVILRCVPISNHLYFYWYRQILGQKVEFLVSFYNNEISEKSEIFDDQFSVERPDGSNFTLKIRSTKLEDSAMYFCASSEDRSNQPQHFGDGTRLSIL.

The rearrangement joins TRBV6-5 to TRBJ1-1; D is uncertain. V was clipped by 5 bases and J by 1 base, with 8 bases between them. CDR1 is MNHEY and CDR2 is SVGAGI in the germline V gene. The CDR3 totals 13 residues. The CDR3 region is CASSEKTNTEAFF. CDR3 in DNA: TGTGCCAGCAGTGAAAAGACGAACACTGAAGCTTTCTTT.

The rearrangement uses TRBV28 and TRBJ2-2; TRBD2 aligns across 10 bases. The CDR3 loop spans 16 amino acids. Germline V CDR1 and CDR2: MDHEN, SYDVKM. Trimming at V came to 8 bases and at J to 3 bases, leaving 9 bases not matched to a gene. CDR3: CASRTSGLPDTGELFF. CDR3 nucleotide sequence: TGTGCCAGCCGGACTAGCGGCTTACCGGACACCGGGGAGCTGTTTTTT.

The chain has TRBV9 and TRBJ2-2; perhaps TRBD2 as D (7 bases). This CDR3 is built from 18 residues. Trimming took off 0 bases at V and 4 bases at J, with 19 bases between the two ends. Per the germline V gene, CDR1 is SGDLS and CDR2 is YYNGEE. The CDR3 spells CASSVGRGAGRTTGELFF. The DNA of the CDR3 is TGTGCCAGCAGCGTAGGTCGGGGGGCGGGCAGGACCACCGGGGAGCTGTTTTTT. The full variable domain, with the rest looked up from reference TRBV9 and TRBJ2-2, is DSGVTQTPKHLITATGQRVTLRCSPRSGDLSVYWYQQSLDQGLQFLIQYYNGEERAKGNILERFSAQQFPDLHSELNLSSLELGDSALYFCASSVGRGAGRTTGELFFGEGSRLTVL.

The chain uses TRBV19 and TRBJ1-4; D perhaps matches TRBD1 (5 bases). Trimming left V 5 bases short and J 10 bases short, with 17 bases between. This CDR3 is 14 amino acids long. Germline CDR1 and CDR2: LNHDA and SQIVND (reference sequence). The CDR3 here is CASSAGQLIGKLFF. The CDR3 DNA sequence: TGTGCCAGTAGTGCCGGACAACTCATCGGAAAACTGTTTTTT. Full variable domain (remainder filled in from reference TRBV19 and TRBJ1-4): DGGITQSPKYLFRKEGQNVTLSCEQNLNHDAMYWYRQDPGQGLRLIYYSQIVNDFQKGDIAEGYSVSREKKESFPLTVTSAQKNPTAFYLCASSAGQLIGKLFFGSGTQLSVL.

The J gene is TRBJ2-5, the V gene TRBV19, with D unresolved. V lost 5 bases and J lost 2, with 3 bases in between. The CDR3 loop spans 11 amino acids. Germline CDR1 reads LNHDA; CDR2 reads SQIVND (reference sequence). This CDR3 reads CASSVQETQYF. The CDR3 DNA follows: TGTGCCAGTAGTGTTCAAGAGACCCAGTACTTC.

The V gene is TRBV10-3, the J gene TRBJ2-7; D is tentatively TRBD1 or TRBD2 (6 bases each). The germline V and J ends were trimmed by 5 bases and 5 bases, with 16 bases remaining between them. CDR3 length equals 14 residues. Germline V gene lookup returns CDR1 ENHRY and CDR2 SYGVKD. This CDR3 is CAISKEGDTDEQYF. The CDR3 DNA reads TGTGCCATCAGTAAGGAGGGGGACACAGACGAGCAGTACTTC.

The chain is built from TRBV6-6 and TRBJ2-2; TRBD2 agrees at 8 bases. With 6 bases clipped from V and 5 bases from J, the junction kept 8 bases outside the gene matches. The CDR3 has 15 amino acids. Germline V CDR1 and CDR2: MNHNY, SVGAGI (reference sequence). CDR3 region: CASSGRGGRTGELFF. The CDR3 nucleotides read TGTGCCAGCAGCGGAAGGGGCGGGAGGACCGGGGAGCTGTTTTTT.

This chain links TRBV5-5 with TRBJ2-3; 9 bases map to TRBD1. The germline V gene encodes CDR1 SGHKS and CDR2 YYEKEE (reference sequence). This CDR3 is 15 amino acids long. V shed 1 base, J shed 2 bases, and the junction held 2 bases outside the gene matches. CDR3 sequence reads: CASSLRDRVTDTQYF. Written as DNA, the CDR3 is TGTGCCAGCAGCTTGCGGGACAGGGTCACAGATACGCAGTATTTT.

Only a few counts were recorded for this clone. The genes are TRBV7-2 and TRBJ2-2; D gene uncertain. In germline, CDR1 is SGHTA, CDR2 FQGNSA. The CDR3 totals 15 residues. V lost 1 base to trimming and J lost 3 bases, with 9 bases between them. The CDR3 region has the DNA TGTGCCAGCAGCTTAGGCCGGATGGACACCGGGGAGCTGTTTTTT. Translated, it gives CASSLGRMDTGELFF.

V and J are TRBV4-1 and TRBJ1-4, with TRBD1 matching over 7 bases. V lost 0 bases, J lost 12 bases, and 16 bases stayed unmatched. The germline V gene has CDR1 MGHRA and CDR2 YSYEKL. The CDR3 spans 17 residues. CDR3 bases: TGCGCCAGCAGCCAAGAAATGTCGTTTGGGAGGGGGCGCGAACTGTTTTTT. This codes for CASSQEMSFGRGRELFF.